These 22 T cell receptor beta chains were all obtained from the same sample, sequenced in a study of T cells in Graves' hyperthyroidism and ophthalmopathy. The TCR beta CDR3 regions underwent amplification using RNA transcripts as the source. The TCR CDR3 first-round RT-PCR relied on the HTBI primer set. MiXCR, run by TCRdb on the multiplex PCR reads, gives a single entry per CDR3 protein. The table lists under 350,000 distinct CDR3 sequences, 21% of them singletons. The material sequenced was blood. These receptors came from a woman aged 45-60 years with Graves' hyperthyroidism.

This clonotype came up many times. This chain connects TRBV27 to TRBJ1-2; 7 bases align to TRBD1. CDR1 MNHEY and CDR2 SMNVEV come from the germline V gene (reference sequence). J was trimmed by 8 bases and V by 3 bases; bases with no gene match: 9. The CDR3 loop spans 14 amino acids. In DNA form, the CDR3 reads TGTGCCAGCAGTTTCCGACAGGGTGAGGGCGGCTACACCTTC. It yields the protein CASSFRQGEGGYTF.

This clonotype turned up a few times. The chain joins TRBV7-8 to TRBJ2-1; D remains unclear. V lost 1 base to trimming and J lost 11 bases, with 21 bases between them. Germline lookup yields CDR1 SGHVS and CDR2 FQNEAQ. The CDR3 sequence is 16 residues long. The CDR3 spells CASSLVLPAEQFKQFF. DNA for the CDR3: TGTGCCAGCAGCTTAGTCCTACCTGCGGAACAATTTAAGCAGTTCTTC.

V usage is TRBV6-2 or TRBV6-3 and J usage is TRBJ2-7; D gene uncertain. This CDR3 has 20 amino acids. The germline gives CDR1 MNHEY, CDR2 SVGEGT. V gave up 4 bases and J gave up 0 bases, with 28 bases separating them. CDR3 nucleotides: TGTGCCAGCAGTTTAAGGCCCGGGTGGCTACTCCCCCTCAGCTCCTACGAGCAGTACTTC. Protein sequence: CASSLRPGWLLPLSSYEQYF.

On this clonotype: With a much larger clone just one base away, this may be a read error. The rearrangement links TRBV6-1 to TRBJ1-5, with D tentatively TRBD1 (5 bases). CDR1 and CDR2 from the germline V gene are MNHNS and SASEGT. The CDR3 has 15 amino acids. As DNA, the CDR3 is TGTGCCAGCAGTCCTAAGGCAGGGTACAATCAGCCCCGGCATTTT. Protein sequence: CASSPKAGYNQPRHF.

This clonotype was observed at least ten times. This chain uses TRBV5-5 with TRBJ2-7; tentatively, D is TRBD1 (6 bases). CDR1 and CDR2 from the germline V gene are SGHKS and YYEKEE (reference sequence). The CDR3 extends over 14 amino acids. The V gene lost 6 bases and the J gene lost 5 bases, with 18 bases spanning the gap. CDR3 amino acids: CASTIQVRGNEQYF. CDR3 DNA sequence: TGTGCCAGCACCATTCAAGTCAGGGGCAACGAGCAGTACTTC.

This clonotype was counted at least ten times. The chain recombines TRBV20-1 with TRBJ1-1; the D gene is possibly TRBD1 (5 bases). The CDR3 contains 15 residues. V shed 0 bases and J shed 1 base, with 12 bases lying between them. The germline gives CDR1 DFQATT, CDR2 SNEGSKA (reference sequence). CDR3: CSARDVRQKNTEAFF. The CDR3 DNA follows: TGCAGTGCTAGAGACGTGCGACAGAAGAACACTGAAGCTTTCTTT.

The chain carries TRBV2 and TRBJ1-1, with TRBD1 as a possible D gene (5 bases). Germline values: CDR1 SNHLY, CDR2 FYNNEI. The CDR3 has 15 amino acids. With 6 bases removed from V and 4 bases from J, the gap between germline ends came to 18 bases. CDR3 nucleotides: TGTGCCAGCAGGGGCCCAGATAACACAGGCACTGAAGCTTTCTTT. This codes for CASRGPDNTGTEAFF.

Turning to this clonotype: This may be a read error, as it is one base from a much larger clone. CDR3 coding DNA: TGTGTCAGCGCGCAGAGCAATCAGCCCCAGCATTTT. Its translation: CVSAQSNQPQHF. The rearrangement joins TRBV6-2 or TRBV6-3 to TRBJ1-5; D unclear. Germline V lookup: CDR1 MNHEY, CDR2 SVGEGT. This CDR3 has 12 residues.

This clonotype came up many times. This chain links TRBV28 with TRBJ2-5; D not certain. Trimming shortened V by 7 bases and J by 1 base, and 16 bases separated the two germline ends. The CDR3 runs 15 residues. Germline-derived CDR1 and CDR2 are MDHEN and SYDVKM. This CDR3 reads CASKGSPKSQETQYF. CDR3 DNA sequence: TGTGCCAGCAAGGGCAGTCCTAAATCCCAAGAGACCCAGTACTTC. The whole variable domain, filled in from reference TRBV28 and TRBJ2-5, reads DVKVTQSSRYLVKRTGEKVFLECVQDMDHENMFWYRQDPGLGLRLIYFSYDVKMKEKGDIPEGYSVSREKKERFSLILESASTNQTSMYLCASKGSPKSQETQYFGPGTRLLVL.

This chain uses TRBV10-3 with TRBJ2-1; 9 nucleotides align to TRBD2. Germline CDR1 reads ENHRY; CDR2 reads SYGVKD. V was pared by 5 bases and J by 2 bases, with 16 bases of the junction left unmatched. The CDR3 covers 19 residues. The CDR3 protein is CAISRAGVDSGSTYNEQFF. The CDR3 DNA is TGTGCCATCAGTCGGGCGGGGGTGGATAGCGGGAGCACCTACAATGAGCAGTTCTTC.

This clonotype was recorded many times. The rearrangement links TRBV7-3 to TRBJ2-3; perhaps TRBD1 as D (6 bases). The CDR3 runs 14 residues. V lost 4 bases and J lost 2, with 10 bases in between. Germline V gives CDR1 SGHTA, CDR2 FQGTGA. The CDR3 coding sequence is TGTGCCAGCAGCTCGGGACAAGTCACAGATACGCAGTATTTT. It translates to CASSSGQVTDTQYF.

This clonotype turned up a few times. The chain is built from TRBV9 and TRBJ1-2, with D hard to call. The CDR3 has 15 residues. Looked up from germline, CDR1 is SGDLS and CDR2 is YYNGEE. The germline V and J ends were trimmed by 4 bases and 4 bases, with 17 bases remaining between them. The CDR3 loop is CASSPVGAGIYGYTF. The CDR3 DNA is TGTGCCAGCAGCCCAGTAGGTGCGGGAATCTATGGCTACACCTTC.

The V call is TRBV7-8, the J call TRBJ2-1, with D perhaps assigned TRBD1 or TRBD2 (5 bases each). The CDR3 spans 18 residues. From germline, CDR1 is SGHVS and CDR2 FQNEAQ. The germline V and J ends were trimmed by 2 bases and 3 bases, with 20 bases remaining between them. The chain's CDR3 is CASSLNIHRGRNYNEQFF. The CDR3 DNA reads TGTGCCAGCAGCTTAAACATCCATAGGGGACGGAACTACAATGAGCAGTTCTTC.

Concerning this clonotype: The junction differs from germline at one of its ends, possibly a read error. The CDR3 protein is CASRPGTSGTDTQYF. The CDR3 DNA is TGTGCCAGCAGGCCCGGGACTAGCGGCACAGATACGCAATATTTT. The V gene is TRBV6-1, the J gene TRBJ2-3, with TRBD2 matching over 11 bases. Per the germline V gene, CDR1 is MNHNS and CDR2 is SASEGT. The CDR3 length is 15 residues.

This clonotype showed up many times. The genes are TRBV12-3 or TRBV12-4 and TRBJ1-2; D is undetermined. The V gene lost 5 bases and the J gene lost 7 bases, with 14 bases spanning the gap. This CDR3 has 13 amino acids. In nucleotides, the CDR3 is TGTGCCAGCAGTCGCCCTCAGGCTATTGGCTACACCTTC. This sequence encodes CASSRPQAIGYTF.

This clonotype was seen many times. The chain joins TRBV6-1 to TRBJ1-6; 8 positions agree with TRBD1. This CDR3 is 14 amino acids long. Germline CDR1 is MNHNS and CDR2 is SASEGT. V lost 6 bases to trimming and J lost 6 bases; unmatched junction nucleotides: 4. The chain's CDR3 is CASSPGQVNSPLHF. As DNA, the CDR3 is TGTGCCAGCAGCCCGGGACAGGTTAATTCACCCCTCCACTTT.

This chain joins TRBV4-1 and TRBJ1-2; tentative D call: TRBD1 (6 bases). The ends were cut back, 2 bases at V and 7 bases at J, with 14 bases in the middle. Per the germline V gene, CDR1 is MGHRA and CDR2 is YSYEKL. The CDR3 is 14 residues long. The CDR3 sequence: CASSQRDTSSGYTF. CDR3 nucleotide sequence: TGCGCCAGCAGCCAAAGGGACACTTCGAGTGGCTACACCTTC.

The rearrangement joins TRBV6-5 to TRBJ1-1; the D gene is possibly TRBD1 (5 bases). Germline-derived CDR1 and CDR2 are MNHEY and SVGAGI. The CDR3 is made up of 11 amino acids. Trimming pared 8 bases from V and 6 bases from J, leaving 10 bases between. The CDR3 is CASVWGAEAFF. The CDR3 region has the DNA TGTGCCAGCGTTTGGGGCGCTGAAGCTTTCTTT.

This chain links TRBV12-3 or TRBV12-4 with TRBJ2-2; tentative D call: TRBD2 (6 bases). Trimming cost V 5 bases and J 3 bases, with 13 bases left between them. The CDR3 runs to 15 residues. CDR3 nucleotide sequence: TGTGCCAGCAGTGCAGGGAGGAAATACACCGGGGAGCTGTTTTTT. It codes for CASSAGRKYTGELFF.

This clonotype was seen a handful of times. This sequence joins TRBV28 and TRBJ2-6, with 8 nucleotides matching TRBD2. CDR1 and CDR2 (germline): MDHEN, SYDVKM. Losses at the gene ends were 5 bases for V and 2 bases for J; bases not matched to a gene: 5. The CDR3 length is 16 residues. As DNA, the CDR3 is TGTGCCAGCAGTCTACCCGGGGGGGCTGGGGCCAACGTCCTGACTTTC. It specifies CASSLPGGAGANVLTF.

In DNA, the CDR3 is TGTGCCAGCAGCCAAGTGCCATGGGGTAGCTACGAGCAGTACTTC. Amino acids: CASSQVPWGSYEQYF. The chain employs TRBV6-2 or TRBV6-3 and TRBJ2-7; D is ambiguous. CDR3 size: 15 residues. Germline assignment: CDR1 MNHEY and CDR2 SVGEGT. The V gene lost 6 bases and the J gene lost 3 bases, with 18 bases spanning the gap.

This clonotype was recorded a few times. This likely comes from a read error, as the CDR3 has no conserved phenylalanine or tryptophan at its end. The chain carries TRBV28 and TRBJ2-7; D gene uncertain. Per germline, CDR1 MDHEN and CDR2 SYDVKM. This CDR3 region has 13 residues. V was clipped by 6 bases and J by 2 bases, with 11 bases between them. The CDR3 loop is CASRQSNTYEQYL. Here the CDR3 DNA reads TGTGCCAGCAGACAATCAAATACCTACGAGCAGTACCTC.